This T cell receptor beta chain stems from a study of cytomegalovirus exposure and HLA in healthy donors. TCRdb's table, derived via immunoSEQ multiplex PCR, lists solely in-frame clones and lacks some. The sample holds over 100,000 clones; 75% to 90% are singletons and the top ten take more than 0.95%. The CDR3 extends over 15 amino acids. Germline CDR1 and CDR2: WSHSY and SAAADI. V was clipped by 6 bases and J by 4 bases, with 16 bases between them. The source is a woman aged 18-29 years in good health and CMV-seronegative. This chain uses TRBV10-2 with TRBJ1-5; D gene ambiguous. Sequencing input: PBMCs. In nucleotides, the CDR3 is TGCGCCAGCAGATACGCACCGGGAGCGAATCAGCCCCAGCATTTT. Translating gives CASRYAPGANQPQHF.